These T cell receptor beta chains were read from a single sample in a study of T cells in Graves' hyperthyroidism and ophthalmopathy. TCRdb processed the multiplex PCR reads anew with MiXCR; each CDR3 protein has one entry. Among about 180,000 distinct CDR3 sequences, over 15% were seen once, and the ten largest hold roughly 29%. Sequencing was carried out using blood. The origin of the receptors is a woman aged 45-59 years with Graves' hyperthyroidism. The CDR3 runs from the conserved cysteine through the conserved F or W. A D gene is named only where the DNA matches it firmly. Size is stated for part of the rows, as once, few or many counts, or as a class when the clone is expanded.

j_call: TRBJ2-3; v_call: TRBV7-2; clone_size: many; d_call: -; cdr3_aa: CASSFGSPDTQYF; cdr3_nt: TGTGCCAGCAGCTTTGGCAGCCCAGATACGCAGTATTTT
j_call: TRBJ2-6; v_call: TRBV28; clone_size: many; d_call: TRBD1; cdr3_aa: CASSPQDRDDGVLTF; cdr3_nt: TGTGCCAGCAGCCCCCAGGACAGGGACGACGGGGTCCTGACTTTC
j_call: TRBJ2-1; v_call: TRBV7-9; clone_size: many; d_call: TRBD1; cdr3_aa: CASSSGQGVDEQFF; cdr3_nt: TGTGCCAGCAGCTCGGGACAGGGAGTCGATGAGCAGTTCTTC
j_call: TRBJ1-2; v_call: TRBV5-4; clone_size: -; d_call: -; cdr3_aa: CASSLGMGSPANYGYTF; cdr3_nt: TGTGCCAGCAGCTTAGGTATGGGGAGCCCAGCTAACTATGGCTACACCTTC
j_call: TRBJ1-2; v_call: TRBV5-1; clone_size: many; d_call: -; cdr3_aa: CASRRDGEYGYTF; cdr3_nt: TGCGCCAGCAGGCGGGACGGCGAGTATGGCTACACCTTC
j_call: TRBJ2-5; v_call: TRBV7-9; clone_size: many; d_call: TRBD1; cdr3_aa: CASSLVGQGKVAQETQYF; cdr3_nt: TGTGCCAGCAGCTTAGTGGGACAGGGGAAGGTGGCCCAAGAGACCCAGTACTTC
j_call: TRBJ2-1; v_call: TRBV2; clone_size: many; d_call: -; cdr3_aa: CASRWVAYNEQFF; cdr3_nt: TGTGCCAGCCGATGGGTGGCTTACAATGAGCAGTTCTTC
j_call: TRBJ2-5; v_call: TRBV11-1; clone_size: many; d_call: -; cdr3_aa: CASSFSGAGETQYF; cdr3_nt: TGTGCCAGCAGCTTTTCCGGGGCTGGGGAGACCCAGTACTTC
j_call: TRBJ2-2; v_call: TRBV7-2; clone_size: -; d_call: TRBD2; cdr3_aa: CASSLGLAGGPGELFF; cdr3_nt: TGTGCCAGCAGCTTGGGACTAGCGGGAGGGCCCGGGGAGCTGTTTTTT
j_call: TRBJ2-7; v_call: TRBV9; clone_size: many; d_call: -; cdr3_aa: CASSVGAGMPYEQYF; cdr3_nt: TGTGCCAGCAGCGTAGGGGCGGGGATGCCCTACGAGCAGTACTTC
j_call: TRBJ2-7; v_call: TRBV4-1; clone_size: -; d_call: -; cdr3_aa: CASSQAVKAGYEQYF; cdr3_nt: TGCGCCAGCAGCCAAGCGGTAAAGGCCGGATACGAGCAGTACTTC
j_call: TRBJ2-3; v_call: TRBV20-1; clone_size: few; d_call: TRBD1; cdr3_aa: CSAWDRGSTDTQYF; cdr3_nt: TGCAGTGCTTGGGACAGGGGAAGCACAGATACGCAGTATTTT
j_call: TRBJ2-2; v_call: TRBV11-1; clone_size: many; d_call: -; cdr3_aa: CAGGSQNTGELFF; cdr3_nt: TGTGCCGGGGGGAGTCAGAACACCGGGGAGCTGTTTTTT
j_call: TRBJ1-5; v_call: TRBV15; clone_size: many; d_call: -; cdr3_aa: CATSRVQGNQPQHF; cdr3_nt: TGTGCCACCAGCAGGGTACAGGGTAATCAGCCCCAGCATTTT
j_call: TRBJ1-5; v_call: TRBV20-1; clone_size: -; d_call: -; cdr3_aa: CSALEPPGRAQHF; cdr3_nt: TGCAGTGCTCTCGAGCCACCGGGTAGGGCCCAGCATTTT
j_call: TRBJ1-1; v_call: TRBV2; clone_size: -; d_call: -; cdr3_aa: CASSPDMNTEAFF; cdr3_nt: TGTGCCAGCAGTCCAGACATGAACACTGAAGCTTTCTTT
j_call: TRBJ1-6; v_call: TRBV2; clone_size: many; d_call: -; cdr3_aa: CASSESGSPLHF; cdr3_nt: TGTGCCAGCAGTGAAAGTGGGTCACCCCTCCACTTT
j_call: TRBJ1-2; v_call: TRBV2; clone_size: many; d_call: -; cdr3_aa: CAFSLQASNKGGYTF; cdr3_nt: TGTGCCTTCTCCCTCCAGGCCTCAAATAAGGGTGGCTACACCTTC
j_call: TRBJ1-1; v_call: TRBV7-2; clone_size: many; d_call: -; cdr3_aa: CASSLEVGGAGEAFF; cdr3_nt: TGTGCCAGCAGCTTAGAGGTTGGGGGCGCGGGTGAAGCTTTCTTT
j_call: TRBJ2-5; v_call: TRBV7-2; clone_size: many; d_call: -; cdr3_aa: CASSPPPGETQYF; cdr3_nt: TGTGCCAGCAGCCCCCCCCCGGGGGAGACCCAGTACTTC
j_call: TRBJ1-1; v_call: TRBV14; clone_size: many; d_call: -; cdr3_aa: CASSPYSAGLNTEAFF; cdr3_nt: TGTGCCAGCAGCCCCTATTCTGCAGGGTTGAACACTGAAGCTTTCTTT
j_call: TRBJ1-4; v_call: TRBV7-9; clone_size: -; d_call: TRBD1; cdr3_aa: CASKGGTDNEKLFF; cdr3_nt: TGTGCCAGCAAAGGCGGGACAGATAATGAAAAACTGTTTTTT
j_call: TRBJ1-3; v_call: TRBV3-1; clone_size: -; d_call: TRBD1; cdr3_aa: CASSQDYWGQGALSGNTIYF; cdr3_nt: TGTGCCAGCAGCCAAGATTATTGGGGACAGGGGGCTTTGTCTGGAAACACCATATATTTT
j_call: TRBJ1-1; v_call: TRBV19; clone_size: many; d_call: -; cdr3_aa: CASSQPAVNTEAFF; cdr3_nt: TGTGCCAGTAGTCAACCGGCGGTGAACACTGAAGCTTTCTTT
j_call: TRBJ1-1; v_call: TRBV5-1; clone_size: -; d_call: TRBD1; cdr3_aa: CASSLRTGGGRTEAFF; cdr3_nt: TGCGCCAGCAGCTTACGGACAGGGGGCGGAAGGACTGAAGCTTTCTTT
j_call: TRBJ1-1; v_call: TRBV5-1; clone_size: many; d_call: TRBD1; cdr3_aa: CASSFGTGITEAFF; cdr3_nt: TGCGCCAGCAGCTTCGGGACAGGGATCACTGAAGCTTTCTTT
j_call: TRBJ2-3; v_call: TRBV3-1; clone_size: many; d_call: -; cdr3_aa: CASSQDPADTQYF; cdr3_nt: TGTGCCAGCAGCCAAGACCCTGCAGATACGCAGTATTTT
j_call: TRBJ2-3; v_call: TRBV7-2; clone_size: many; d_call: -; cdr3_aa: CASSFGGKDTQYF; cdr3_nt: TGTGCCAGCAGCTTCGGCGGGAAGGATACGCAGTATTTT
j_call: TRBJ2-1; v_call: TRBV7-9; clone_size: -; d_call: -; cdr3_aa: CASSFRGLGGNEQFF; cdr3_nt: TGTGCCAGCAGCTTCCGGGGTCTTGGAGGAAATGAGCAGTTCTTC
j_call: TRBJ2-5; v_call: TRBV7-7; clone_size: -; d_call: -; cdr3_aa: CASSLATPWRQRETQYF; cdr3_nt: TGTGCTAGCAGCTTAGCGACACCTTGGAGGCAGAGAGAGACCCAGTACTTC
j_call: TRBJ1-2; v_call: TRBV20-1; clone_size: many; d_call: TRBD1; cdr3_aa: CSARQGAYGYTF; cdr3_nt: TGCAGTGCTAGACAGGGGGCGTATGGCTACACCTTC
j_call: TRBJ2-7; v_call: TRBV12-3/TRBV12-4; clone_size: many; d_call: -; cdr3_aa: CASSLAVGLPEQYF; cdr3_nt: TGTGCCAGCAGTTTAGCAGTAGGTCTTCCTGAGCAGTACTTC
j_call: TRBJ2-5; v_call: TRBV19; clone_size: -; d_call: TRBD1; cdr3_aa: CASSDYRGGETQYF; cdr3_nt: TGTGCCAGTAGTGACTACAGGGGCGGAGAGACCCAGTACTTC
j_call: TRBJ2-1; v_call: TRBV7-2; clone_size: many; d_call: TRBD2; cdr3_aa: CASSSYLAGGTEQFF; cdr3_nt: TGTGCCAGCAGCTCCTACCTAGCGGGGGGGACTGAGCAGTTCTTC
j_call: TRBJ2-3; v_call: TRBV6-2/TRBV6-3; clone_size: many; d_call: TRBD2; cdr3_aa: CASSSGTSGGPDTQYF; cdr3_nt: TGTGCCAGCAGCTCTGGGACTAGCGGGGGTCCAGATACGCAGTATTTT
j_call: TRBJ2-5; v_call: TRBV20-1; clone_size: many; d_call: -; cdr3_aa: CSASPWSLRGAETQYF; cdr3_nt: TGCAGTGCTAGCCCATGGAGCCTCCGGGGGGCAGAGACCCAGTACTTC
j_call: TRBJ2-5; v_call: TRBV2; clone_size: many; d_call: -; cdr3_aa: CASSRGWRETQYF; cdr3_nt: TGTGCCAGCAGTAGGGGGTGGCGAGAGACCCAGTACTTC
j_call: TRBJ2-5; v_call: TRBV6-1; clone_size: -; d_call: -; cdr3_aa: CASRWGWETQYF; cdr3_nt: TGTGCCAGCCGATGGGGGTGGGAGACCCAGTACTTC
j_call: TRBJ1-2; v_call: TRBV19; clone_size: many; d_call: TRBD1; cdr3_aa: CASSFGTGGYGYTF; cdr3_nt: TGTGCCAGTAGTTTCGGGACAGGGGGCTATGGCTACACCTTC
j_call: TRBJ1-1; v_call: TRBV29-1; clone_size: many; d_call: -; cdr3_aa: CSVAENTEAFF; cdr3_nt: TGCAGCGTTGCGGAGAACACTGAAGCTTTCTTT
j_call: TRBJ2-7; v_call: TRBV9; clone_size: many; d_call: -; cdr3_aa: CASSAGSSPYEQYF; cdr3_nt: TGTGCCAGCAGCGCGGGGAGTTCGCCCTACGAGCAGTACTTC
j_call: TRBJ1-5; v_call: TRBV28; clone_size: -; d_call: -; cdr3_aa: CASSLGFSNQPQHF; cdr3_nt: TGTGCCAGCAGTTTGGGGTTTAGCAATCAGCCCCAGCATTTT
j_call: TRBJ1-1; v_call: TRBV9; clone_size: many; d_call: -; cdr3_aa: CASSVAWDLSTEAFF; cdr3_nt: TGTGCCAGCAGCGTAGCATGGGATTTGAGCACTGAAGCTTTCTTT
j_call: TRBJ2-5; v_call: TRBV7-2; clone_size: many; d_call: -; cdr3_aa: CASSLVRGREETQYF; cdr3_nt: TGTGCCAGCAGCTTAGTGCGGGGTCGGGAAGAGACCCAGTACTTC
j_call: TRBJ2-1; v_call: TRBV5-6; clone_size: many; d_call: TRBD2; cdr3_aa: CASSHTNTGSGRQFF; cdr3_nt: TGTGCCAGCAGCCACACCAATACCGGTAGCGGGAGGCAGTTCTTC
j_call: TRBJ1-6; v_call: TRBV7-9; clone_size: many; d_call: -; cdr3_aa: CASSLDHNSPLHF; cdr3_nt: TGTGCCAGCAGCTTAGATCATAATTCACCCCTCCACTTT
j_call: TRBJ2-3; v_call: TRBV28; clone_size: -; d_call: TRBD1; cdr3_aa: CASGYGTGGSDTQYF; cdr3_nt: TGTGCCAGCGGCTACGGGACAGGGGGCTCAGATACGCAGTATTTT
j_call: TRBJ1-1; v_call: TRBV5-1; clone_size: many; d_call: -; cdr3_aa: CASSQAGTANTEAFF; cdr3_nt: TGCGCCAGCAGCCAGGCCGGGACGGCGAACACTGAAGCTTTCTTT
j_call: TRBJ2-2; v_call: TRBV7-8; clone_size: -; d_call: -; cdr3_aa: CASSLKVQGELFF; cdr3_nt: TGTGCCAGCAGCTTGAAAGTTCAAGGGGAGCTGTTTTTT
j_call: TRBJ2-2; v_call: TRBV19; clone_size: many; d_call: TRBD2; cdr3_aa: CASTPLKGGDGGGANTGELFF; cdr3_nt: TGTGCCAGTACCCCCCTCAAAGGGGGCGATGGCGGGGGGGCGAACACCGGGGAGCTGTTTTTT
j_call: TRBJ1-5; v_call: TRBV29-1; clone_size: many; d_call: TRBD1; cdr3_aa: CSAQGASNQPQHF; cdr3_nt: TGCAGCGCACAGGGGGCTAGCAATCAGCCCCAGCATTTT
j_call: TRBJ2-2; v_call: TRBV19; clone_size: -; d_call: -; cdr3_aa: CASSTIVGRRTGELFF; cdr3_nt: TGTGCCAGTAGTACGATCGTCGGGAGACGGACCGGGGAGCTGTTTTTT
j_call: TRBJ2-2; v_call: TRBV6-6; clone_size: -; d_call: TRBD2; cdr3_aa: CASSYSRAGVNTGELFF; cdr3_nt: TGTGCCAGCAGTTACTCTCGAGCGGGGGTTAACACCGGGGAGCTGTTTTTT